This T cell receptor beta chain originates from a study of Graves' ophthalmopathy and Graves' hyperthyroidism. V was pared by 0 bases and J by 3 bases, with 3 bases of the junction left unmatched. The CDR3 runs 15 residues. The germline gives CDR1 SGDLS, CDR2 YYNGEE. Hyperthyroidism patients were newly diagnosed, ill under 2 months, and aged 18 to 65 years. Pregnant or lactating patients and those with other autoimmune diseases or uncontrolled infections were excluded. The study, taken as a whole, reports: Ophthalmopathy could be told apart from stable hyperthyroidism by a 13-signature model (approximately 90% sensitivity, 70% to 84% specificity).

In this sample, this clonotype turned up a few times. Its antigen is still unknown. For repertoire sequencing, the TCR beta CDR3 regions were amplified from RNA transcripts. Amplification began with first-round RT-PCR using HTBI primers, then second-round multiplex PCR was performed. TCRdb passed the multiplex PCR reads through MiXCR, listing each CDR3 protein once. This sample has over a million distinct CDR3 sequences, with 36% found just once. This receptor was obtained from an adult man with Graves' hyperthyroidism. V and J are TRBV9 and TRBJ2-7; TRBD2 matches 10 bases. Sequencing used peripheral blood or thyroid tissue (not recorded which). The CDR3 sequence: CASSVEASGSYEQYF. Here the CDR3 DNA reads TGTGCCAGCAGCGTAGAGGCTAGCGGGAGCTACGAGCAGTACTTC. The full variable domain, in which reference TRBV9 and TRBJ2-7 provide the parts outside the CDR3, is DSGVTQTPKHLITATGQRVTLRCSPRSGDLSVYWYQQSLDQGLQFLIQYYNGEERAKGNILERFSAQQFPDLHSELNLSSLELGDSALYFCASSVEASGSYEQYFGPGTRLTVT.